This TCR beta chain was sequenced for a study of Ad26.COV2.S vaccination and SARS-CoV-2 variants. Study overall: Participant was drawn from the COV1001 Ad26.COV2.S trial arm.

This sample's treatment: roughly 18 received Ad26.COV2.S at low or high dose, single or two shots; about 5 received placebo; per-sample allocation not given. Day 63 following the first vaccine or placebo injection was when the samples were taken. An adult of 18-55 years in Boston served as donor. Method: immunoSEQ multiplex PCR; TCRdb's copy keeps in-frame clones and lacks some. The sample carries about 680,000 clones, roughly 90% recorded once. The CDR3 covers 13 residues. From germline, CDR1 is LGHDT and CDR2 YNNKEL (reference sequence). V shed 5 bases and J 5 bases; nucleotides not matched to a gene: 1.

The chain joins TRBV3-1 (or the pseudogene TRBV3-2) to TRBJ2-7, with TRBD2 matching 12 bases. The sample was peripheral blood, taken in a trial of Ad26.COV2.S vaccine versus placebo. This receptor was obtained from a person between 18 and 60 years old who received the Ad26.COV2.S COVID-19 vaccine or a placebo. The CDR3 spells CASSGLAGHEQYF. The DNA for the CDR3 is TGTGCCAGCAGCGGACTAGCGGGACACGAGCAGTACTTC.